What follows are 3 T cell receptor beta chains derived from one specimen sequenced in a study of blood T cells in healthy people across ages (dated by TCRdb to between 2014 and 2017). Libraries were prepared through 5' RACE. For sequencing, an Illumina HiSeq 2500 was employed. The second PCR ran for roughly 7 to 11 cycles and used a J-beta primer mix along with a sample-barcoded 5' primer. The public reads were reanalyzed by TCRdb: fastp trimming at Q25, MiXCR alignment, in-frame beta chains only. Identical CDR3 proteins give one entry, which carries the most common genes and DNA. This sample gives 800,000 or so distinct CDR3 sequences in total; around a quarter of them show up just once. The top ten hold around 3.6% of the sample. These data also featured in a second study, about T cells of mothers and their children.

What was sequenced was blood. These receptors were obtained from a boy between 5 and 17 years old in good health.

J is TRBJ1-4 and V is TRBV28; possibly TRBD1 for D (5 bases). From germline, CDR1 is MDHEN and CDR2 SYDVKM. This CDR3 has 18 residues. Trimming shortened V by 1 base and J by 0 bases, and 15 bases separated the two germline ends. CDR3 residues: CASSLFYRQGATNEKLFF. Written as DNA, the CDR3 is TGTGCCAGCAGTTTATTCTACCGGCAGGGAGCAACTAATGAAAAACTGTTTTTT.

This clonotype was detected only a few times. The chain has TRBV12-3 or TRBV12-4 and TRBJ1-3; TRBD1 agrees at 7 bases. This CDR3 has 14 residues. V lost 5 bases and J lost 5; bases outside the gene matches: 6. The CDR3 sequence: CASSRGTARNTIYF. The CDR3 DNA sequence: TGTGCCAGCAGTCGTGGGACAGCTCGAAACACCATATATTTT.

The sample holds many counts of this clonotype. This chain links TRBV4-3 with TRBJ1-4; TRBD1 matches at 7 bases. In germline, CDR1 is LGHNA, CDR2 YSLEER. The CDR3 is 16 residues long. The V gene end was trimmed by 0 bases and the J gene end by 3 bases; junction bases not matched to a gene: 4. The CDR3 DNA reads TGCGCCAGCAGCCAAGATCAGACAGGGCCTAATGAAAAACTGTTTTTT. Its translation is CASSQDQTGPNEKLFF.